This T cell receptor (beta chain) was found in a study of OX40 agonist ivuxolimab in advanced cancers. In terms of the full investigation: The costimulatory receptor OX40 (CD134) was targeted by ivuxolimab, a fully human IgG2 agonistic monoclonal antibody. Of the approximately 54 dose-escalation patients, hepatocellular carcinoma was present in around 20, melanoma in some 15, renal cell carcinoma in 9 and head and neck cancer in 9. Peripheral TCRbeta sequencing was intended to test whether TCR sequence diversity was altered and clonal T-cell expansion was caused by ivuxolimab. Prior anti-PD-1, anti-PD-L1 or anti-CTLA-4 therapy was permitted, and checkpoint inhibitors had been received by 30% to 40% of dose-escalation patients. Intravenous ivuxolimab was administered to patients every 2 weeks at six dose levels: 0.01, 0.1, 0.3, 1.5, 3 and 10 mg/kg. A male proportion of around 83% and a mean age of about 60 years, ranging from roughly 23 to 85, were recorded for the dose-escalation cohort. The monotherapy dose-escalation portion (N ≈ 52 patients) of the phase I ivuxolimab trial is reported in the paper. Partial responses were achieved by three dose-escalation patients, of whom one had hepatocellular carcinoma and two had cutaneous melanoma.

From the germline V gene, CDR1 is SNHLY and CDR2 is FYNNEI. The CDR3 runs 15 amino acids, cysteine and phenylalanine included. The CDR3 DNA has 45 bases and is translated from base 1. Between the V and J ends, shortened by 8 bases and 0 bases respectively, the junction contains 16 bases. The trial excluded patients who had a history of autoimmune disease or were on systemic immunosuppression. Peripheral blood for TCR sequencing was collected from all dose cohorts at baseline, on cycle 4 day 1, and on cycle 7 day 1. The samples were drawn from a first-in-human, open-label, multicenter phase I dose-escalation trial of ivuxolimab. The trial enrolled adults with locally advanced or metastatic head and neck squamous cell, hepatocellular, melanoma or renal cell carcinoma. Before TCR sequencing, CD4+ and CD8+ T cells were separately sorted from peripheral blood. For sequencing of the TCRbeta CDR3 region, genomic DNA was extracted from the sorted cells. The immunoSEQ Assay was used to sequence the TCRbeta CDR3 regions. TCRdb took this table from immuneACCESS and kept in-frame rearrangements with V and J called. Such tables lack part of the clones; where checked against another copy, unresolved V genes explain under half of the gap, and the rest is unexplained. The sample table holds 30,000 to 40,000 clones, of which about nine tenths were seen once. The top ten constitute roughly 9.1% of the sample.

With regard to this clone: Its antigen is currently not known. No much larger clone exists at a distance of one base, and base qualities are not known.

The paper as a whole reports these results and caveats: The antigen specificity of the peripheral T cells that underwent clonal expansion was not determined. Low levels of normalized T-cell clonal expansion were also seen in some nonresponding patients. After ivuxolimab, CD8+ T cells had more expanded clones than CD4+ T cells on average. At doses from 0.1 to 3.0 mg/kg, clonal expansion was seen in both CD4+ and CD8+ blood T cells between baseline and week 6. In the 0.1-3.0 mg/kg groups, partial responders had among the lowest normalized peripheral clonal expansion, particularly in CD8+ T cells.

This TCR came from an adult with an advanced solid tumor such as melanoma, head and neck, liver or kidney cancer. Sequenced material: CD4+ or CD8+ T cells sorted from blood, taken in a trial of the OX40 agonist ivuxolimab. The V and J genes are TRBV2 and TRBJ1-1; the D gene assignment is ambiguous. The DNA sequence reads TGTGCCAGCGCCAAGGACTTAAGTATGAACACTGAAGCTTTCTTT. Translated, it reads CASAKDLSMNTEAFF.